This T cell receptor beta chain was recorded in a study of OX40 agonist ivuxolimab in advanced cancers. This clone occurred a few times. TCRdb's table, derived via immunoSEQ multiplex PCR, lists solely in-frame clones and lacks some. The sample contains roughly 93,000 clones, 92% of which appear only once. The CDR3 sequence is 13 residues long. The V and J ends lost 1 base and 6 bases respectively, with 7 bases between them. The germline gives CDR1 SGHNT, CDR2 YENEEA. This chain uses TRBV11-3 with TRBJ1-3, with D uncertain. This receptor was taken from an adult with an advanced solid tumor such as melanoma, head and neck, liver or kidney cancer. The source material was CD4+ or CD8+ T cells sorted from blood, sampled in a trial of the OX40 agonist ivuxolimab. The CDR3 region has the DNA TGTGCCAGCAGCTTAGGGCCGGAAAACACCATATATTTT. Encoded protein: CASSLGPENTIYF.